This is a list of T cell receptor beta chains from one sample in a study of PD-L1 blockade in urothelial cancer. Profiled with immunoSEQ multiplex PCR; TCRdb holds only in-frame clones, not every one. The sample yields around 130,000 clones, about four fifths seen once. The source was PBMCs, collected around atezolizumab (anti-PD-L1) treatment. The receptors were sampled from a man between 50 and 59 years old with urothelial cancer. The CDR3 runs from the conserved cysteine through the conserved F or W. The order of the fields is clone size, V gene, CDR3 length, J gene, D gene, CDR3 DNA, CDR3 protein. D genes are given only for firm matches. Size is omitted from some rows. Given values are once, few, many or a class for expanded clones.

>NA|TRBV6-1|14|TRBJ1-4|NA
TGTGCCAGCAGGGCCGGTTCACGGGGTGAAAAACTGTTTTTT
CASRAGSRGEKLFF
>NA|TRBV11-2|14|TRBJ1-1|TRBD1
TGTGCCAGCAGCTTAATACAGGGGGGGGTTGAAGCTTTCTTT
CASSLIQGGVEAFF
>NA|TRBV5-1|16|TRBJ1-1|TRBD1
TGCGCCAGCAGCCTAGGGACAGGGGGAATGAACACTGAAGCTTTCTTT
CASSLGTGGMNTEAFF
>NA|TRBV27|14|TRBJ2-7|NA
TGTGCCAGCAGTACCGTGAGGAGGACTAACGAGCAGTACTTC
CASSTVRRTNEQYF
>NA|TRBV5-1|15|TRBJ2-1|NA
TGCGCCAGCAGATTTACTACCGCCTCCTACAATGAGCAGTTCTTC
CASRFTTASYNEQFF
>NA|TRBV18|13|TRBJ1-1|NA
TGTGCCAGCTCACCCGCAACTAACACTGAAGCTTTCTTT
CASSPATNTEAFF
>NA|TRBV30|13|TRBJ2-2|NA
TGTGCCTGGAGTCGCGGGCCCCCCGGGGAGCTGTTTTTT
CAWSRGPPGELFF
>once|TRBV7-6|13|TRBJ1-2|TRBD1
TGTGCCAGCAGCTCGGACAGGGGAGGTGGCTACACCTTC
CASSSDRGGGYTF
>NA|TRBV11-3|15|TRBJ2-1|NA
TGTGCCAGCTCGTCCAATCAGGGTGTACGGCATGAGCAGTTCTTC
CASSSNQGVRHEQFF
>NA|TRBV28|12|TRBJ2-1|TRBD2
TGTGCCGTGACTAGCGCCGTGGATGAGCAGTTCTTC
CAVTSAVDEQFF
>NA|TRBV7-8|14|TRBJ1-2|TRBD1
TGTGCCAGCAGCCCCGGGACAGAGGTTTATGGCTACACCTTC
CASSPGTEVYGYTF
>NA|TRBV7-9|14|TRBJ2-1|NA
TGTGCCAGCAGCTTAGCCCGCGGCTTCAATGAGCAGTTCTTC
CASSLARGFNEQFF
>NA|TRBV19|14|TRBJ1-1|NA
TGTGCCAGTAGTCGAGTCAGGGGAGAGACTGAAGCTTTCTTT
CASSRVRGETEAFF
>NA|TRBV7-9|16|TRBJ2-7|TRBD2
TGTGCCAGCAGCCAAATAGCGGGAGACCCCTCCTACGAGCAGTACTTC
CASSQIAGDPSYEQYF
>NA|TRBV29-1|13|TRBJ2-1|TRBD2
TGCAGCGGGGGAGGGGCTACATACAATGAGCAGTTCTTC
CSGGGATYNEQFF
>NA|TRBV18|17|TRBJ2-1|TRBD2
TGTGCCAGCTCACCACCTCATCCCGGGAGGGCAGGGAATGAGCAGTTCTTC
CASSPPHPGRAGNEQFF
>few|TRBV19|14|TRBJ2-1|TRBD2
TGTGCCAGTAACCCGGGACTAGCGGACAATGAGCAGTTCTTC
CASNPGLADNEQFF
>NA|TRBV15|15|TRBJ1-4|NA
TGTGCCACCAGCCAGAGGTGGGACCGGGGGGAAAAACTGTTTTTT
CATSQRWDRGEKLFF
>NA|TRBV15|15|TRBJ2-2|NA
TGTGCCACCAGCCTAGGGGGAAGAGACACCGGGGAGCTGTTTTTT
CATSLGGRDTGELFF
>NA|TRBV5-4|16|TRBJ2-5|NA
TGTGCCAGCAGCTTGGTTGGACTTGGGTACCAAGAGACCCAGTACTTC
CASSLVGLGYQETQYF
>NA|TRBV7-8|14|TRBJ1-3|TRBD1
TGTGCCAGCAGCCACAGGGGGTCTGGAAACACCATATATTTT
CASSHRGSGNTIYF
>NA|TRBV11-2|14|TRBJ1-2|NA
TGTGCCAGCAGCTTAGTTGGTAGCGTCTATGGCTACACCTTC
CASSLVGSVYGYTF
>NA|TRBV7-9|15|TRBJ2-1|TRBD2
TGTGCCAGCAGCTTACGGCCTAGCGGATACAATGAGCAGTTCTTC
CASSLRPSGYNEQFF
>once|TRBV7-9|14|TRBJ2-3|NA
TGTGCCAGCAGAGGCGGGCTAAGCACAGATACGCAGTATTTT
CASRGGLSTDTQYF
>NA|TRBV19|14|TRBJ2-1|TRBD2
TGTGCCAGTAGAGGACTAGCGGCCCAAGGGGAGCAGTTCTTC
CASRGLAAQGEQFF
>NA|TRBV6-6|15|TRBJ1-6|TRBD1
TGTGCCAGCAGTTACCCGTCCCGGGACAGGGGAACCCTCCACTTT
CASSYPSRDRGTLHF
>NA|TRBV4-1|15|TRBJ2-3|NA
TGCGCCAGCAGCCAAGATCCTAGCGGCACAGATACGCAGTATTTT
CASSQDPSGTDTQYF
>NA|TRBV4-1|14|TRBJ1-2|TRBD1
TGCGCCAGCAGTAGAACCGGGACAGAACATGGCTACACCTTC
CASSRTGTEHGYTF
>NA|TRBV7-6|12|TRBJ2-7|NA
TGTGCCAGCAGCCCTACAGCCTACGAGCAGTACTTC
CASSPTAYEQYF
>NA|TRBV19|16|TRBJ2-3|TRBD1
TGTGCCAGTAGTCCCGGACAGGGACGGCGTCCAGATACGCAGTATTTT
CASSPGQGRRPDTQYF
>few|TRBV10-1|14|TRBJ2-3|TRBD2
TGCGCCAGCAGTGAGGTAAACGTAGCGGGTCCCGCGAGTTTT
CASSEVNVAGPASF
>NA|TRBV28|13|TRBJ2-5|NA
TGTGCCAGCTTTGAGGGGGGGCGTGAGACCCAGTACTTC
CASFEGGRETQYF
>NA|TRBV19|16|TRBJ1-1|NA
TGTGCCAGTACAAGACGCAAGGAGCAGGGGAACACTGAAGCTTTCTTT
CASTRRKEQGNTEAFF
>few|TRBV2|15|TRBJ2-1|TRBD2
TGTGCCAGCAGCGTAGCGGGAGAGGCCTACAATGAGCAGTTCTTC
CASSVAGEAYNEQFF
>NA|TRBV9|14|TRBJ2-5|TRBD1
TGTGCCAGCAGTCCCGGGACAGTTCAAGAGACCCAGTACTTC
CASSPGTVQETQYF
>NA|TRBV30|13|TRBJ2-7|NA
TGTGCCTGGAGTGTACTCGGGGGCTACGAGCAGTACTTC
CAWSVLGGYEQYF
>few|TRBV28|14|TRBJ2-7|TRBD2
TGTGCCAGCAGTTCTAGCGGGACACGAGGGGAGCAGTACTTC
CASSSSGTRGEQYF
>NA|TRBV19|14|TRBJ1-2|NA
TGTGCCAGTAGTATCATAGGGGCCCCATATGGCTACACCTTC
CASSIIGAPYGYTF
>few|TRBV11-2|12|TRBJ2-7|NA
TGTGCCAGCAGCGTACTAGTTTCCGAGCAGTACTTC
CASSVLVSEQYF
>NA|TRBV30|15|TRBJ1-5|NA
TGTGCCTGGAGTCCCGGAGCGGCCAACAATCAGCCCCAGCATTTT
CAWSPGAANNQPQHF
>NA|TRBV28|15|TRBJ2-7|TRBD1
TGTGCCAGCAGCCCCACCGGGACAGGCTCCTACGAGCAGTACTTC
CASSPTGTGSYEQYF
>once|TRBV2|14|TRBJ2-3|TRBD1
TGTGCCGGCGACGCGACAGGGGGTGGAGATACGCAGTATTTT
CAGDATGGGDTQYF
>NA|TRBV25-1|16|TRBJ1-2|NA
TGTGCCAGCAGTGCCATAGGGACTGGGGGGGACTATGGCTACACCTTC
CASSAIGTGGDYGYTF
>NA|TRBV15|14|TRBJ2-7|NA
TGTGCCACCAGCAGAGATTTGGGGCCCTACGAGCAGTACTTC
CATSRDLGPYEQYF
>NA|TRBV19|15|TRBJ2-5|NA
TGTGCCAGTAGTTTATGGACTGGGAAACAAGAGACCCAGTACTTC
CASSLWTGKQETQYF
>few|TRBV2|15|TRBJ1-5|NA
TGTGCCAGCAGGACCGACAAGCTGAGCAATCAGCCCCAGCATTTT
CASRTDKLSNQPQHF
>NA|TRBV9|15|TRBJ1-4|TRBD1
TGTGCCAGCAGCGTAGAGGGACAGGGGGCAGGAAAACTGTTTTTT
CASSVEGQGAGKLFF
>NA|TRBV5-4|17|TRBJ1-3|NA
TGTGCCAGCAGCTTGGGGGCAGGGCGCAACTCTGGAAACACCATATATTTT
CASSLGAGRNSGNTIYF
>NA|TRBV19|15|TRBJ1-5|TRBD1
TGTGCCAGTAGTATGGAACAGGGGGAAAGTCAGCCCCAGCATTTT
CASSMEQGESQPQHF
>NA|TRBV7-9|16|TRBJ2-3|TRBD1
TGTGCCAGCAGCTCTCCGGGACAGGGTACAAGAGATACGCAGTATTTT
CASSSPGQGTRDTQYF
>few|TRBV6-1|15|TRBJ2-4|NA
TGTGCCAGCAGTGATAGGGGTCTGGGTAATGACATTCAGTACTTC
CASSDRGLGNDIQYF
>NA|TRBV25-1|13|TRBJ2-4|NA
TGTGCCAGCAGTGAATCTAGGAGAAACATTCAGTACTTC
CASSESRRNIQYF
>once|TRBV29-1|12|TRBJ2-2|NA
TGCAGCGTTGTAGGAGGTACCGGGGAGCTGTTTTTT
CSVVGGTGELFF